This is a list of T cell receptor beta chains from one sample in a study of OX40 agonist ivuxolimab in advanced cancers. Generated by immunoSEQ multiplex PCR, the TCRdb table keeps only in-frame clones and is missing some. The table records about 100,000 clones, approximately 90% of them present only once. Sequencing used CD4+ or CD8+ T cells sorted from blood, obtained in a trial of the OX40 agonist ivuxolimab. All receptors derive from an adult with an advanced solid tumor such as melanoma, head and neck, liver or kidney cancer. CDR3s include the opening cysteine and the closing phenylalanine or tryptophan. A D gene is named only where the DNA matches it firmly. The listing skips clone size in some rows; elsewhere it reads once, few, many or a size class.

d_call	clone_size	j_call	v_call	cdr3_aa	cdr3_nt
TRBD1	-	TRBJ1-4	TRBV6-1	CASREGLGTGSEKLFF	TGTGCCAGCAGGGAAGGTCTCGGGACAGGGTCTGAAAAACTGTTTTTT
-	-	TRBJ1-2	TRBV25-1	CASSRTNYGYTF	TGTGCCAGCAGTCGAACGAACTATGGCTACACCTTC
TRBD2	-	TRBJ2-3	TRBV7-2	CASSLERTSGRGTQYF	TGTGCCAGCAGCTTAGAGAGGACTAGCGGGAGAGGTACGCAGTATTTT
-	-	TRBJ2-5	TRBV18	CASSPQRQGTPQETQYF	TGTGCCAGCTCACCACAGCGCCAGGGGACACCCCAAGAGACCCAGTACTTC
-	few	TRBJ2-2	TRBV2	CASSPQGTGELFF	TGTGCCAGCAGTCCCCAGGGCACCGGGGAGCTGTTTTTT
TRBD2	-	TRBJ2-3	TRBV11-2	CASSRLAIWDTQYF	TGTGCCAGCAGTCGACTAGCGATTTGGGATACGCAGTATTTT
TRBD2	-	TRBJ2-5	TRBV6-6	CASSYTAQGGQETQYF	TGTGCCAGCAGTTACACGGCGCAGGGAGGGCAAGAGACCCAGTACTTC
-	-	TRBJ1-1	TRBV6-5	CASSYSGQYTEAFF	TGTGCCAGCAGTTACTCAGGACAGTACACTGAAGCTTTCTTT
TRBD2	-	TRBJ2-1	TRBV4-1	CASSSGRVNGNEQFF	TGCGCCAGCAGCAGCGGGAGGGTAAACGGCAATGAGCAGTTCTTC
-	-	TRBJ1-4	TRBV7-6	CASSLAQANEKLFF	TGTGCCAGCAGCTTAGCGCAGGCTAATGAAAAACTGTTTTTT
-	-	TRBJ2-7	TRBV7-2	CASSVAWGYEQYF	TGTGCCAGCAGCGTAGCATGGGGCTACGAGCAGTACTTC
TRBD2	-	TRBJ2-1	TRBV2	CASKITSGSSDEQFF	TGTGCCAGCAAGATTACTAGCGGGAGCAGCGATGAGCAGTTCTTC
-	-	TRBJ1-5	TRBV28	CASSLFGGSYQPQHF	TGTGCCAGCAGTTTATTTGGGGGTTCATATCAGCCCCAGCATTTT
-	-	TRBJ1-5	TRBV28	CASKQGKEPQHF	TGTGCCAGCAAACAGGGTAAGGAGCCCCAGCATTTT
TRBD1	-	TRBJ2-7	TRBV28	CASSLTGQALYEQYF	TGTGCCAGCAGTTTGACGGGACAGGCCCTCTACGAGCAGTACTTC
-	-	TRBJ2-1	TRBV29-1	CSVEQGLALNYNEQFF	TGCAGCGTTGAACAGGGGTTGGCCCTAAACTACAATGAGCAGTTCTTC
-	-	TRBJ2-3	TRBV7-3	CASSFPRGQGTDTQYF	TGTGCCAGCAGCTTCCCGCGCGGGCAAGGCACAGATACGCAGTATTTT
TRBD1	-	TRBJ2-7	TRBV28	CASSPRQGASEQYF	TGTGCCAGCAGTCCAAGACAGGGGGCCAGCGAGCAGTACTTC
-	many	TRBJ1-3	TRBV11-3	CASRRDNSGNTIYF	TGTGCCAGCAGACGGGACAACTCTGGAAACACCATATATTTT
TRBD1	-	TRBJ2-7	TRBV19	CASSKTGNYEQYF	TGTGCCAGTAGTAAGACAGGGAACTACGAGCAGTACTTC
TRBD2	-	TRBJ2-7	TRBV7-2	CASSHTSGPYEQYF	TGTGCCAGCAGCCACACTAGCGGACCCTACGAGCAGTACTTC
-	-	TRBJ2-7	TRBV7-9	CASSYPSSYEQYF	TGTGCCAGCAGCTATCCGAGCTCCTACGAGCAGTACTTC
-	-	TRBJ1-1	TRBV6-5	CASSYYGHEAFF	TGTGCCAGCAGTTACTACGGACACGAAGCTTTCTTT
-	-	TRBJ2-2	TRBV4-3	CASSQDIGNTGELFF	TGCGCCAGCAGCCAAGATATCGGGAACACCGGGGAGCTGTTTTTT
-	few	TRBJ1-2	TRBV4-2	CASSQSFRTLYGYTF	TGTGCCAGCAGCCAGTCGTTCAGGACATTGTATGGCTACACCTTC
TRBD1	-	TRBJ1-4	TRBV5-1	CASSFGDRGLTNEKLFF	TGCGCCAGCAGCTTTGGGGACAGGGGGCTCACTAATGAAAAACTGTTTTTT
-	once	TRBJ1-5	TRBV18	CASSPQGSNQPQHF	TGTGCCAGCTCACCACAGGGTAGCAATCAGCCCCAGCATTTT
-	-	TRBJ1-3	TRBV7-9	CASSPAGSGNTIYF	TGTGCCAGCAGCCCCGCGGGCTCTGGAAACACCATATATTTT
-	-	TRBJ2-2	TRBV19	CASSIGTRGSGELFF	TGTGCCAGTAGTATAGGGACTAGGGGGTCCGGGGAGCTGTTTTTT
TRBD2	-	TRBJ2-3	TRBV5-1	CASSLGGLADTQYF	TGCGCCAGCAGCTTGGGGGGACTAGCTGATACGCAGTATTTT
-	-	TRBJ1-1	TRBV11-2	CASSSDRNTEAFF	TGTGCCAGCAGCTCAGACAGGAACACTGAAGCTTTCTTT
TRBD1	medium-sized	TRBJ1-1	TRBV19	CASQDRGVLNTEAFF	TGTGCCAGTCAGGACAGGGGCGTTTTGAACACTGAAGCTTTCTTT
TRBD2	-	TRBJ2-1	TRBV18	CASSPRLAGGPGYNEQFF	TGTGCCAGCTCACCACGTCTAGCGGGAGGGCCTGGTTACAATGAGCAGTTCTTC
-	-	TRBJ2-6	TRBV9	CASSVTAQSGANVLTF	TGTGCCAGCAGCGTAACGGCCCAATCTGGGGCCAACGTCCTGACTTTC
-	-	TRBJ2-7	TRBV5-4	CASSDPRQELYEQYF	TGTGCCAGCAGCGACCCGAGACAGGAGTTATACGAGCAGTACTTC
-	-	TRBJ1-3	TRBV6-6	CASSRSSGNTIYF	TGTGCCAGCAGCCGGAGCTCTGGAAACACCATATATTTT
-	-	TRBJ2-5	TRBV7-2	CASSLAGPKTQYF	TGTGCCAGCAGCTTAGCAGGGCCGAAGACCCAGTACTTC
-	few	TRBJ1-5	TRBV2	CASSGTAKNQPQHF	TGTGCCAGCAGCGGGACTGCCAAAAATCAGCCCCAGCATTTT
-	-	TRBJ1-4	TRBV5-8	CASSFRRSPNEKLFF	TGTGCCAGCAGCTTCCGGCGCAGTCCTAATGAAAAACTGTTTTTT
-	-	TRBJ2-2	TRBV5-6	CASTNRRLSGELFF	TGTGCCAGCACTAACCGTCGCTTGTCCGGGGAGCTGTTTTTT
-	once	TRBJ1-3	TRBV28	CASSLLGRRMDTIYF	TGTGCCAGCAGTTTATTGGGGAGGCGGATGGACACCATATATTTT
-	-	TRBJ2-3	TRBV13	CASSYRDIRGTDTQYF	TGTGCCAGCAGCTACCGGGACATCCGGGGCACAGATACGCAGTATTTT
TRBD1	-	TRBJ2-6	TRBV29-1	CSVEDSGQEIISGANVLTF	TGCAGCGTTGAAGACTCGGGACAGGAGATAATTTCTGGGGCCAACGTCCTGACTTTC
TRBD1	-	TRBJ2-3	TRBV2	CASKGTVNTDTQYF	TGTGCCAGCAAAGGGACAGTGAACACAGATACGCAGTATTTT
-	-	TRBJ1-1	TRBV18	CASSLWTENTEAFF	TGTGCCAGCTCACTTTGGACAGAGAACACTGAAGCTTTCTTT
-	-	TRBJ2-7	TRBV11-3	CASSLSGNTREQYF	TGTGCCAGCAGCCTTAGCGGAAACACCCGCGAGCAGTACTTC
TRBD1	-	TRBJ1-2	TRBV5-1	CASSSGQGKLGGYTF	TGCGCCAGCAGCTCGGGACAGGGGAAGCTCGGTGGCTACACCTTC
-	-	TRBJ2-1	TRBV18	CASSPPGVPSSYNEQFF	TGTGCCAGCTCACCACCGGGGGTCCCTAGCTCCTACAATGAGCAGTTCTTC
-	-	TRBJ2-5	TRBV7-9	CASSLGGPHRARETQYF	TGTGCCAGCAGCCTAGGTGGTCCGCATAGAGCTAGAGAGACCCAGTACTTC